These 10 T cell receptor beta chains share one sample of origin, sequenced in a study of control samples from healthy donors and cancer patients. Sequencing used immunoSEQ multiplex PCR; TCRdb keeps in-frame clones, though not all of them. The sample shows around 94,000 clones, about 90% of them seen only once. The sequencing sample was made of blood. These receptors came from a woman younger than 30 in good health.

J is TRBJ1-5 and V is TRBV5-1, with 10 bases matching TRBD1. V lost 4 bases and J lost 4; bases outside the gene matches: 5. The germline V gene has CDR1 SGHRS and CDR2 YFSETQ. The length of the CDR3 is 15 residues. CDR3 in amino acids: CASSAGTGDNQPQHF. Written as DNA, the CDR3 is TGCGCCAGCAGCGCAGGGACAGGGGATAATCAGCCCCAGCATTTT.

The chain has TRBV6-4 and TRBJ2-6; D not resolved. The CDR3 runs 17 residues. The V and J ends lost 5 bases and 0 bases respectively, with 14 bases between them. The germline gives CDR1 MRHNA, CDR2 SNTAGT. DNA for the CDR3: TGTGCCAGCAGTAGTTCGGCGACCCTCTCTGGGGCCAACGTCCTGACTTTC. It translates to CASSSSATLSGANVLTF.

This clone was seen only once. The chain employs TRBV5-6 and TRBJ2-4; no clear D gene. V was clipped by 0 bases and J by 0 bases, with 10 bases between them. CDR1 SGHDT and CDR2 YYEEEE come from the germline V gene. This CDR3 comprises 16 residues. CDR3 in amino acids: CASSLDSLVAKNIQYF. The CDR3, as DNA: TGTGCCAGCAGCTTGGACAGCCTAGTAGCCAAAAACATTCAGTACTTC.

The chain couples TRBV6-5 to TRBJ1-5; no firm D call. V gave up 6 bases and J gave up 6 bases, with 12 bases separating them. The CDR3 contains 13 residues. From germline, CDR1 is MNHEY and CDR2 SVGAGI. The CDR3 sequence is CASSDTPGQPQHF. The CDR3 DNA sequence: TGTGCCAGCAGCGACACCCCGGGTCAGCCCCAGCATTTT.

The V gene is TRBV4-2, the J gene TRBJ2-3; 9 bases fit TRBD2. Germline CDR1 LGHNA, CDR2 YNFKEQ. With 4 bases clipped from V and 3 bases from J, the junction kept 5 bases outside the gene matches. This CDR3 spans 15 amino acids. CDR3 loop: CASSLAGVGTDTQYF. DNA for the CDR3: TGTGCCAGCAGCCTAGCGGGAGTGGGGACAGATACGCAGTATTTT.

This clone was recorded only once. The chain employs TRBV5-1 and TRBJ1-2; D not resolved. V lost 1 base to trimming and J lost 1 base, with 17 bases between them. The CDR3 runs to 17 residues. Germline-derived CDR1 and CDR2 are SGHRS and YFSETQ. The CDR3 is CASSLIGLLPLNYGYTF. The CDR3 bases are TGCGCCAGCAGCTTGATCGGGCTCCTTCCCCTTAACTATGGCTACACCTTC.

The J gene is TRBJ1-2, the V gene TRBV2, with unresolved D. Trimming took 3 bases from V and 8 from J, leaving 13 bases between them. Germline V lookup: CDR1 SNHLY, CDR2 FYNNEI. The CDR3 extends over 13 amino acids. The DNA of the CDR3 is TGTGCCAGCAGTGACCCGTGGGATGGGGGCTACACCTTC. Protein: CASSDPWDGGYTF. Variable domain in full (rest from reference TRBV2 and TRBJ1-2): EPEVTQTPSHQVTQMGQEVILRCVPISNHLYFYWYRQILGQKVEFLVSFYNNEISEKSEIFDDQFSVERPDGSNFTLKIRSTKLEDSAMYFCASSDPWDGGYTFGSGTRLTVV.

This chain connects TRBV11-3 to TRBJ2-7; D is undetermined. The germline gives CDR1 SGHNT, CDR2 YENEEA. V lost 5 bases and J 3 bases, leaving 11 bases between the germline ends. This CDR3 contains 13 residues. CDR3 residues: CASSNRANYEQYF. The CDR3 nucleotides are TGTGCCAGCAGCAATCGCGCAAACTACGAGCAGTACTTC.

The gene calls are TRBV5-4 and TRBJ1-2, with a possible D match to TRBD1 (5 bases). CDR1 SGHNT and CDR2 YYREEE come from the germline V gene (reference sequence). The CDR3 has 15 residues. V lost 0 bases and J 7 bases, leaving 16 bases between the germline ends. The CDR3 DNA is TGTGCCAGCAGCTTGGTGGGGGGGATTGGGAGTGGCTACACCTTC. Translating gives CASSLVGGIGSGYTF.

The CDR3 coding sequence is TGTGCCAGCTCAGCACAGGGGGCGATATCCAGTCAGCCCCAGCATTTT. Translating gives CASSAQGAISSQPQHF. V is TRBV18 and J is TRBJ1-5, with 9 bases aligning to TRBD1. The CDR3 totals 16 residues. V was clipped by 5 bases and J by 6 bases; unmatched bases: 11. The germline gives CDR1 KGHSH, CDR2 LQKENI.